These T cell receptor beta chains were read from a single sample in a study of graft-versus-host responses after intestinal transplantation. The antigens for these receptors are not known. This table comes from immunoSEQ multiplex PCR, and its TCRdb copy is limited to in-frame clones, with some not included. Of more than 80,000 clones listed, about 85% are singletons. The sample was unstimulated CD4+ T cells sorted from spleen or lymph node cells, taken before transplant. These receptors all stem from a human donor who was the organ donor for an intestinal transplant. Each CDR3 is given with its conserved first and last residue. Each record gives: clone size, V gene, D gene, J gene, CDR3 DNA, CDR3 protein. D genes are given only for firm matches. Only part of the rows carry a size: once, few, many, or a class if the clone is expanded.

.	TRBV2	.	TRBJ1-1	TGTGCCAGCAGGGTGGGGGCAGGGGATGCCACTGAAGCTTTCTTT	CASRVGAGDATEAFF
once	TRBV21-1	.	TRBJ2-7	TGTGCCAGCAGCAAGAGCATTCTGACCGGGACTAGCTCCCACGAGCAGTACTTC	CASSKSILTGTSSHEQYF
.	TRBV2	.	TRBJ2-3	TGTGCCAGCAGTTGGACACGGACAAGCACAGATACGCAGTATTTT	CASSWTRTSTDTQYF
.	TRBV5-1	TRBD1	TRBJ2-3	TGTGCCAGCAGCAGCCGGGACAGGGGGACAGATACGCAGTATTTT	CASSSRDRGTDTQYF
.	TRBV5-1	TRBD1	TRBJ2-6	TGCGCCAGCAGCCCCGGGACAGCCGGGGCCAACGTCCTGACTTTC	CASSPGTAGANVLTF
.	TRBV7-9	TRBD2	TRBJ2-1	TGTGCCAGCAGCCCAGGGACTAGCGGCAACAATGAGCAGTTCTTC	CASSPGTSGNNEQFF
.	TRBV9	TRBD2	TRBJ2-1	TGTGCCAGCAGCGTTAGCGGGATTTCCTACAATGAGCAGTTCTTC	CASSVSGISYNEQFF
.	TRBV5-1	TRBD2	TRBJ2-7	TGCGCCAGCAGCTTGGTAGCGGGGGCCCACGAGCAGTACTTC	CASSLVAGAHEQYF
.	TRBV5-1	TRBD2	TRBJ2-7	TGCGCCAGCAGCCGAACAGCGGGGGAGCACTACGAGCAGTACTTC	CASSRTAGEHYEQYF
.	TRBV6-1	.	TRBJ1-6	TGTGCCAGCAGTGAATTACGCGGGAGGCCCCTCCACTTT	CASSELRGRPLHF
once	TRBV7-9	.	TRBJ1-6	TGTGCCAGCAGCACGGGGAGCTCCTATAATTCACCCCTCCACTTT	CASSTGSSYNSPLHF
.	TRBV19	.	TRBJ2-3	TGTGCCAGTAGTATATGGGGGCCAAGCACAGATACGCAGTATTTT	CASSIWGPSTDTQYF
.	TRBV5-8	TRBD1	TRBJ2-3	TGTGCCAGCAGCTTGAGGGACAGGGGAACAGATACGCAGTATTTT	CASSLRDRGTDTQYF
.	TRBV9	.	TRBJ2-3	TGTGCCAGCAGCGTAGATGGGATAGGAGGGAGTGAGGATACGCAGTATTTT	CASSVDGIGGSEDTQYF
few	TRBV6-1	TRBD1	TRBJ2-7	TGTGCCAGCAGTGTAAGGGACAGGGGAGGCGAGCAGTACTTC	CASSVRDRGGEQYF
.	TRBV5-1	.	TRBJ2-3	TGCGCCAGCAGCTTGGCGTGGGGGCTACTAAGCACAGATACGCAGTATTTT	CASSLAWGLLSTDTQYF
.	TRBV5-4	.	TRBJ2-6	TGTGCCAGCAGCTTGCGCTCTGGGGCCAACGTCCTGACTTTC	CASSLRSGANVLTF
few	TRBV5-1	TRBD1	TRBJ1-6	TGCGCCAGCAGCCCCATAGGGACAGGCTCACCCCTCCACTTT	CASSPIGTGSPLHF
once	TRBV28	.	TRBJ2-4	TGTGCCAGCAGTTTTGGGCAGGCGGGACAAAACATTCAGTACTTC	CASSFGQAGQNIQYF
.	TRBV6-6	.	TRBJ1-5	TGTGCCAGCAGTTCAGGATTTAGCAATCAGCCCCAGCATTTT	CASSSGFSNQPQHF
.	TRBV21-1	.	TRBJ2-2	TGTGCCACAGGCCCCCTAGTCCGGCTCGGGACTAGCGGGAGGGCCAGTTCTGTCGGGGAGCTGTTTTTT	CATGPLVRLGTSGRASSVGELFF
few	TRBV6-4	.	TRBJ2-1	TGTGCCAGCAGTGAACGGGACTGGCCAGACAATGAGCAGTTCTTC	CASSERDWPDNEQFF
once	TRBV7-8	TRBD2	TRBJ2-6	TGTGCCAGCAGCGGGGGGGGGTCGGGGGCCAACGTCCTGACTTTC	CASSGGGSGANVLTF
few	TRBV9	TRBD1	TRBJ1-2	TGTGCCAGCAGCCCACTGGGAGACAGGGGAAATGGCTACACCTTC	CASSPLGDRGNGYTF
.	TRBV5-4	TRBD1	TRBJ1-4	TGTGCCAGCAGCACCCAGGGGGCTAATGAAAAACTGTTTTTT	CASSTQGANEKLFF
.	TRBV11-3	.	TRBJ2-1	TGTGCCAGCAGCTTAGGCGGTAGCGCGAGCTCCTACAATGAGCAGTTCTTC	CASSLGGSASSYNEQFF
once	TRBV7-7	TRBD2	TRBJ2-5	TGTGCTAGCAGCCCTAGCGGGGGGATCGGGGAGACCCAGTACTTC	CASSPSGGIGETQYF
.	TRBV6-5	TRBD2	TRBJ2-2	TGTGCCAGCCGGCTAGCGGGGAGCACCGGGGAGCTGTTTTTT	CASRLAGSTGELFF
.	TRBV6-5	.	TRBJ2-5	TGTGCCAGCAGTTACGTCGCGGGCCAAGAGACCCAGTACTTC	CASSYVAGQETQYF
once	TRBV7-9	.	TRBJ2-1	TGTGCCAGCAGCTTACGGAGGAGTCAACAATGGGTCTTC	CASSLRRSQQWVF
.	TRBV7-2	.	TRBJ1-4	TGTGCCAGCAGCTCTACAGGTGCACCTGCCGAAAAACTGTTTTTT	CASSSTGAPAEKLFF
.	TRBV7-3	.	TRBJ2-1	TGTGCCAGCAGCCCCTCCGGGAGATCCTACAATGAGCAGTTCTTC	CASSPSGRSYNEQFF
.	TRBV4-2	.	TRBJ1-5	TGTGCCAGCAGCCAGTTTATCGACACTAGCAATCAGCCCCAGCATTTT	CASSQFIDTSNQPQHF
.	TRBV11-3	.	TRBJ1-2	TGTGCCAGCAGCTTAAACCCGCCCCAGGCGGGGAGCGGCTACACCTTC	CASSLNPPQAGSGYTF
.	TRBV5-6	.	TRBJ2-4	TGTGCCAGCAGACAAGCAGGGATGGAAAACATTCAGTACTTC	CASRQAGMENIQYF
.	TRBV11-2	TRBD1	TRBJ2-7	TGTGCCAGCAGCTCAGACAGGGTGCGCGAGCAGTACTTC	CASSSDRVREQYF
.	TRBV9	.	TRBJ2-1	TGTGCCAGCAGCGTTGTTCCTAGGAACAATGAGCAGTTCTTC	CASSVVPRNNEQFF
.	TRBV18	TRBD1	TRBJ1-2	TGTGCCAGCTCACCCACAGGGGCCCATGGCTACACCTTC	CASSPTGAHGYTF
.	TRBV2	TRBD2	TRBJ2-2	TGTGCCAGCAGGAGCGGGGGAACCGGGGAGCTGTTTTTT	CASRSGGTGELFF
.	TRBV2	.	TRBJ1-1	TGTGCCAGCAGTCAAAGGACAGCGAGTTACACTGAAGCTTTCTTT	CASSQRTASYTEAFF
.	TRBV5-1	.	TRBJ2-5	TGCGCCAGCAGCTTGGCCGTGGAGACCCAGTACTTC	CASSLAVETQYF
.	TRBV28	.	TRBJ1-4	TGTGCCAGCAGTTCGACCCCGGGAGTCTTTAATGAAAAACTGTTTTTT	CASSSTPGVFNEKLFF
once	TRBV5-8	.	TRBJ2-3	TGTGCCAGCAGTTTACGACTTGTAACAGATACGCAGTATTTT	CASSLRLVTDTQYF